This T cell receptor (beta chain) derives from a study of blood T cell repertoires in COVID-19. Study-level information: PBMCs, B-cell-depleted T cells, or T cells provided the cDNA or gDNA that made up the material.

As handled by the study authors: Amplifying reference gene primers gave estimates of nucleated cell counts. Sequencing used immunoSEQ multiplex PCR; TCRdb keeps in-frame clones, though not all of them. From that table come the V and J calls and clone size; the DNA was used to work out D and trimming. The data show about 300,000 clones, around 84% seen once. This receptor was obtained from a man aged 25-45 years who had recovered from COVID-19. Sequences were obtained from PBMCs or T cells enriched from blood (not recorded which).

CDR3 nucleotide sequence: TGTGCCAGCACACAAGCCTACGAGCAGTACTTC. Translating it yields CASTQAYEQYF. The chain has TRBV2 and TRBJ2-7; no clear D gene. V dropped 7 bases and J dropped 2 bases, with 6 bases sitting between them. CDR1 and CDR2 (germline): SNHLY, FYNNEI. The CDR3 is made up of 11 amino acids.